These T cell receptor beta chains were read from a single sample in a study of control samples from healthy donors and cancer patients. The assay was immunoSEQ multiplex PCR, and TCRdb's table has in-frame clones only and misses some. The repertoire holds about 130,000 clones, with about 95% as singletons. Sequencing input: blood. The receptors were sampled from a man aged 25 to 45 in good health. Both conserved end residues are part of each CDR3. D genes are given only for firm matches. Clone size, where shown, is once, few, many, or a class for clones that have expanded.

clone_size j_call v_call d_call cdr3_nt cdr3_aa
NA TRBJ1-5 TRBV29-1 NA TGCAGCGTGAGGCGGGACGGAGGCCCCCCCCCTACAAATCAGCCCCAGCATTTT CSVRRDGGPPPTNQPQHF
NA TRBJ2-3 TRBV7-9 TRBD2 TGTGCCAGCAGCTCGACATTGACTAGCGGGGACACAGATACGCAGTATTTT CASSSTLTSGDTDTQYF
few TRBJ1-5 TRBV15 NA TGTGCCACCAGCAGACCGGGCTCGGGACAGCCCCAGCATTTT CATSRPGSGQPQHF
NA TRBJ2-5 TRBV27 NA TGTGCCAGCAGCCCGATAATGGCAGGGGCCCAAGAGACCCAGTACTTC CASSPIMAGAQETQYF
NA TRBJ1-1 TRBV12-3/TRBV12-4 NA TGTGCCAGCAGTTTCGTTCAGGGTAATGGAGCTTTCTTT CASSFVQGNGAFF
once TRBJ2-1 TRBV7-2 TRBD1 TGTGCCAGCAGCTTAGTCTCGCCGAGACAGGGGGCCTACAATGAGCAGTTCTTC CASSLVSPRQGAYNEQFF
NA TRBJ1-6 TRBV30 NA TGTGCCTGGGAAACAACCGGGACCGCCGATTCACCCCTCCACTTT CAWETTGTADSPLHF
NA TRBJ2-7 TRBV5-6 TRBD1 TGTGCCAGCAGCTCCGGGACAGGCTACGAGCAGTACTTC CASSSGTGYEQYF
NA TRBJ2-2 TRBV6-2/TRBV6-3 NA TGTGCCAGCAGCACGGACTACACGAACACCGGGGAGCTGTTTTTT CASSTDYTNTGELFF
once TRBJ2-7 TRBV6-5 NA TGTGCCAGCAGTCAGGGGGGACTCTACGAGCAGTACTTC CASSQGGLYEQYF
NA TRBJ2-7 TRBV18 NA TGTGCCAGCTCAGGGGGCGTACAAACCTACGAGCAGTACTTC CASSGGVQTYEQYF
NA TRBJ2-5 TRBV5-6 NA TGTGCCAGCAGTGCGGGCCCGGGTACCCAGTACTTC CASSAGPGTQYF
NA TRBJ1-1 TRBV4-3 NA TGCGCCAGCAGCCAAGATTGGCAGGGCCCTGAAGCTTTCTTT CASSQDWQGPEAFF
NA TRBJ2-1 TRBV10-1 TRBD2 TGCGCCAGCAGTAACCTAGCGGCTCTCAATGAGCAGTTCTTC CASSNLAALNEQFF
NA TRBJ2-1 TRBV5-1 NA TGCGCCAGCAATAGTCAGGGCCCCTACAATGAGCAGTTCTTC CASNSQGPYNEQFF
NA TRBJ1-1 TRBV19 NA TGTGCCAGTAGTGACAGCGCTGAAGCTTTCTTT CASSDSAEAFF
NA TRBJ1-2 TRBV28 NA TGTGCCAGCAGTTTAAGGGGACACCGGGCTGGCTATGGCTACACCTTC CASSLRGHRAGYGYTF